This T cell receptor (beta chain) was profiled in a study of early T cells in non-severe SARS-CoV-2 infection. TCRdb re-called the 5' RACE reads through MiXCR, storing one row per CDR3 protein. The sample consists of about 77,000 distinct CDR3 sequences, about 16% of them appearing once. This clonotype has just a few counts. V lost 5 bases, J lost 0 bases, and 7 bases stayed unmatched. The CDR3 is made up of 16 amino acids. The V gene is TRBV12-3 or TRBV12-4, the J gene TRBJ2-1; 7 bases align to TRBD1. This receptor was taken from an adult who was a healthcare worker with PCR-confirmed SARS-CoV-2 infection or an uninfected control (not recorded which). The material sequenced was whole blood. CDR3 sequence (DNA): TGTGCCAGCAGTAACCGGACAGGACGCTCCTACAATGAGCAGTTCTTC. Residues: CASSNRTGRSYNEQFF.